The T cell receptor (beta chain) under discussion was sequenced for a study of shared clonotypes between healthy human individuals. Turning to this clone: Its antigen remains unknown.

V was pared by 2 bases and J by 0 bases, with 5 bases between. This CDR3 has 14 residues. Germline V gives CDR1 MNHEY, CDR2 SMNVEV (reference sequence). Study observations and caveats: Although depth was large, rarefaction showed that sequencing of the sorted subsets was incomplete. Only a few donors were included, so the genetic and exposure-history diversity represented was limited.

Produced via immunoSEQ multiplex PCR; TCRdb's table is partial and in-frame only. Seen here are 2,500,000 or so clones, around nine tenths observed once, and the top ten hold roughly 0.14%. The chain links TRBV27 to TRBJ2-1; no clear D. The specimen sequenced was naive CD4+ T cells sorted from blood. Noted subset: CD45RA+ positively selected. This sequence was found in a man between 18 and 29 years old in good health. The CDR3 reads CASSLLSSYNEQFF. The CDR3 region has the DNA TGTGCCAGCAGTTTACTAAGCTCCTACAATGAGCAGTTCTTC.